These 25 T cell receptor beta chains were sequenced from one sample in a study of T cells after yellow fever vaccination. TCRdb ran MiXCR on the 5' RACE reads and lists one entry per CDR3 protein. The data show about 370,000 distinct CDR3 sequences, around 10% seen once. Sample: PBMCs, taken on the day of the first yellow fever vaccination. These TCRs come from a man between 18 and 35 years old who received the YFV17D yellow fever vaccine.

This clonotype appeared a few times. The V call is TRBV5-4, the J call TRBJ2-7; D perhaps matches TRBD1 (6 bases). The CDR3 covers 14 residues. The germline V gene has CDR1 SGHNT and CDR2 YYREEE (reference sequence). V lost 1 base and J 6 bases, leaving 14 bases between the germline ends. The CDR3 DNA follows: TGTGCCAGCAGCTTGAGGGGGAACACCGGCGAGCAGTACTTC. Translated: CASSLRGNTGEQYF.

This clonotype was seen a handful of times. V is TRBV4-1 and J is TRBJ1-1; unclear D gene. The germline V and J ends were trimmed by 6 bases and 0 bases, with 23 bases remaining between them. The length of the CDR3 is 18 residues. Germline V gene lookup returns CDR1 MGHRA and CDR2 YSYEKL. CDR3 amino acids: CASSPRRVGLVLNTEAFF. DNA of the CDR3: TGCGCCAGCAGTCCCCGAAGAGTAGGGTTGGTTCTGAACACTGAAGCTTTCTTT.

This chain links TRBV20-1 with TRBJ2-7; a weak D match, TRBD2 (5 bases). Deletions cut 6 bases from V and 2 bases from J, with 17 bases between. The CDR3 length is 14 residues. The germline gives CDR1 DFQATT, CDR2 SNEGSKA (reference sequence). The CDR3 region has the DNA TGCAGTGCGGATCCCGGACCGCGGGCCTACGAGCAGTACTTC. It yields the protein CSADPGPRAYEQYF.

This clonotype was counted only a few times. This chain uses TRBV20-1 with TRBJ2-5, with TRBD2 matching 13 bases. The germline CDR1 and CDR2 sequences are DFQATT and SNEGSKA (reference sequence). The CDR3 totals 15 residues. The CDR3 region is CSAAGLAGPQETQYF. The CDR3 nucleotides read TGCAGCGCCGCGGGACTAGCGGGGCCTCAAGAGACCCAGTACTTC.

V gene TRBV12-3 or TRBV12-4 combines with J gene TRBJ2-5; D unclear. The CDR3 length is 11 residues. Trimming removed 3 bases at V and 6 bases at J, with 5 bases between. CDR3 region: CASSFTKTQYF. As DNA, the CDR3 is TGTGCCAGCAGTTTTACAAAGACCCAGTACTTC.

This clonotype was picked up a small number of times. V is TRBV25-1 and J is TRBJ2-1; 10 nucleotides line up with TRBD1. V gave up 6 bases and J gave up 8 bases; unmatched junction bases: 10. The CDR3 covers 15 residues. Germline CDR1 and CDR2: MGHDK and SYGVNS. The CDR3 bases are TGTGCCAGCAGGTCCGGGACAGGGGACGTCTATGAGCAGTTCTTC. The encoded protein is CASRSGTGDVYEQFF. Together with reference TRBV25-1 and TRBJ2-1, the CDR3 gives the full variable domain: EADIYQTPRYLVIGTGKKITLECSQTMGHDKMYWYQQDPGMELHLIHYSYGVNSTEKGDLSSESTVSRIRTEHFPLTLESARPSHTSQYLCASRSGTGDVYEQFFGPGTRLTVL.

The chain uses TRBV6-5 and TRBJ1-1; D uncertain. CDR3 length: 18 residues. Germline CDR1 reads MNHEY; CDR2 reads SVGAGI. Trimming left V 4 bases short and J 1 base short, with 22 bases between. CDR3 residues: CASSSSVALGRRNTEAFF. The CDR3 nucleotides read TGTGCCAGCAGTTCCTCGGTTGCTCTCGGCAGGAGGAACACTGAAGCTTTCTTT.

The chain has TRBV7-8 and TRBJ2-1, with TRBD1 matching 8 bases. Germline-derived CDR1 and CDR2 are SGHVS and FQNEAQ. Unmatched junction bases numbered 6, after V lost 5 bases and J lost 0 bases. The CDR3 extends over 16 amino acids. CDR3 bases: TGTGCCAGCAGCCCCCGACAGGGGAGCTCCTACAATGAGCAGTTCTTC. Encoded protein: CASSPRQGSSYNEQFF.

There are many counts of this clonotype. This sequence joins TRBV5-5 and TRBJ1-2, with TRBD1 identical over 9 bases. The germline CDR1 and CDR2 sequences are SGHKS and YYEKEE (reference sequence). The CDR3 consists of 16 residues. Trimming took 4 bases from V and 4 from J; bases not matched to a gene: 11. CDR3: CASSHDRGNNPYGYTF. For the CDR3, the DNA is TGTGCCAGCAGCCATGACAGGGGGAACAACCCCTATGGCTACACCTTC. Drawing the rest from reference TRBV5-5 and TRBJ1-2, the complete variable domain is DAGVTQSPTHLIKTRGQQVTLRCSPISGHKSVSWYQQVLGQGPQFIFQYYEKEERGRGNFPDRFSARQFPNYSSELNVNALLLGDSALYLCASSHDRGNNPYGYTFGSGTRLTVV.

The chain uses TRBV7-6 and TRBJ1-1; 7 bases fit TRBD1. The J segment lost 4 bases and the V segment lost 5 bases, leaving 13 bases of the junction unmatched. The CDR3 length is 16 residues. Germline V lookup: CDR1 SGHVS, CDR2 FNYEAQ. The chain's CDR3 is CASSPNEGGAGTEAFF. The CDR3 nucleotides read TGTGCCAGCAGCCCGAACGAAGGGGGCGCCGGCACTGAAGCTTTCTTT.

Ten or more counts support this clonotype. The CDR3 spells CASSLKVQPDTQYF. CDR3 bases: TGTGCCAGCAGCTTAAAGGTCCAGCCAGATACGCAGTATTTT. V gene TRBV7-3 combines with J gene TRBJ2-3; D gene uncertain. V was pared by 1 base and J by 4 bases, with 9 bases between. The CDR3 runs to 14 residues. From germline, CDR1 is SGHTA and CDR2 FQGTGA.

In this sample, this clonotype turned up a few times. The chain has TRBV28 and TRBJ2-2; maybe TRBD1 (5 bases). V lost 0 bases and J 7 bases, leaving 15 bases between the germline ends. CDR3 length equals 16 residues. CDR1 and CDR2 from the germline V gene are MDHEN and SYDVKM. CDR3 sequence (DNA): TGTGCCAGCAGTTTATGGGGGAAAGGGGTCGGCGGGGAGCTGTTTTTT. Translated, it gives CASSLWGKGVGGELFF.

The rearrangement links TRBV4-1 to TRBJ1-5, with D possibly being TRBD1 (5 bases). The CDR3 contains 16 residues. Germline CDR1 reads MGHRA; CDR2 reads YSYEKL. Trimming pared 1 base from V and 3 bases from J, leaving 13 bases between. CDR3 sequence reads: CASSQGPGIPNQPQHF. CDR3 bases: TGCGCCAGCAGCCAAGGGCCAGGGATACCCAATCAGCCCCAGCATTTT.

The rearrangement joins TRBV6-1 to TRBJ2-5, with 10 positions matching TRBD2. CDR3 length: 16 residues. Germline V CDR1 and CDR2: MNHNS, SASEGT. With V trimmed by 7 bases and J by 5 bases, 13 bases remained unmatched. The CDR3 nucleotides read TGTGCCAGCACCCACAACAGAGCGGGGGGGTATGAGACCCAGTACTTC. Amino acids: CASTHNRAGGYETQYF.

In this sample, this clonotype turned up many times. V gene TRBV5-1 combines with J gene TRBJ1-2; possible D gene TRBD1, 6 bases. Germline loops: CDR1 SGHRS, CDR2 YFSETQ. This CDR3 has 12 amino acids. V was shortened by 1 base and J by 8 bases, with 9 bases between the two germline ends. The CDR3 is CASSLNDRGYTF. DNA of the CDR3: TGCGCCAGCAGCTTGAATGACAGGGGCTACACCTTC.

The V and J genes are TRBV29-1 and TRBJ2-7; D possibly uses TRBD1 or TRBD2 (5 bases each). V dropped 4 bases and J dropped 6 bases, with 16 bases sitting between them. The CDR3 spans 13 residues. The germline gives CDR1 SQVTM, CDR2 ANQGSEA. The CDR3 DNA follows: TGCAGCGTTGTACTCCCCCCCGGGACCGAGCAGTACGTC. It codes for CSVVLPPGTEQYV.

This clonotype is a singleton in its sample. V gene TRBV7-9 combines with J gene TRBJ1-2, with D maybe TRBD1 (6 bases). The V and J ends lost 5 bases and 9 bases respectively, with 19 bases between them. The germline V gene encodes CDR1 SEHNR and CDR2 FQNEAQ (reference sequence). This CDR3 has 14 amino acids. The CDR3 reads CASSRMGQGSSYTF. The CDR3 region has the DNA TGTGCCAGCAGCCGGATGGGGCAGGGGTCGAGCTACACCTTC.

CDR3 sequence reads: CASSYVFGRTGPQPQHF. The CDR3 DNA reads TGTGCCAGCAGTTACGTTTTCGGGCGGACAGGGCCGCAGCCCCAGCATTTT. The chain is built from TRBV6-5 and TRBJ1-5, with 8 bases identical to TRBD1. The CDR3 covers 17 residues. The germline V gene has CDR1 MNHEY and CDR2 SVGAGI. V shed 2 bases, J shed 7 bases, and the junction held 13 bases outside the gene matches.

This clonotype was seen many times. The V and J genes are TRBV18 and TRBJ2-1; 7 bases are shared with TRBD1. This CDR3 spans 16 amino acids. Germline-derived CDR1 and CDR2 are KGHSH and LQKENI. Trimming at V came to 4 bases and at J to 4 bases, leaving 10 bases not matched to a gene. CDR3 sequence: CASSRTSGQDYNEQFF. The CDR3 coding sequence is TGTGCCAGCTCACGTACCTCCGGACAGGATTACAATGAGCAGTTCTTC.

This clonotype was observed a few times. The genes are TRBV20-1 and TRBJ2-3; TRBD1 matches 7 bases. The germline V gene has CDR1 DFQATT and CDR2 SNEGSKA (reference sequence). This CDR3 contains 15 residues. J was trimmed by 1 base and V by 6 bases; bases with no gene match: 10. CDR3 sequence (DNA): TGCAGTGCGAGACCACAGGGGACGGGCACAGATACGCAGTATTTT. Translation: CSARPQGTGTDTQYF.

This clonotype has only a few counts. The genes are TRBV20-1 and TRBJ2-5, with D perhaps given as TRBD1 or TRBD2 (6 bases each). The CDR3 contains 15 residues. Germline V CDR1 and CDR2: DFQATT, SNEGSKA (reference sequence). Trimming took off 0 bases at V and 1 base at J, with 12 bases between the two ends. CDR3 coding DNA: TGCAGTGCTAGAGATCCACGGGGGCTCCAAGAGACCCAGTACTTC. Its translation is CSARDPRGLQETQYF.

This clonotype was detected only a few times. The chain is built from TRBV24-1 and TRBJ2-2, with D perhaps TRBD1 (5 bases). The V gene's germline CDR1 is KGHDR and CDR2 SFDVKD. CDR3 length equals 13 residues. Trimming removed 10 bases at V and 2 bases at J, with 10 bases between. CDR3 amino acids: CATEGANTGELFF. The DNA of the CDR3 is TGTGCCACTGAAGGGGCTAACACCGGGGAGCTGTTTTTT.

This chain uses TRBV7-2 with TRBJ1-1; D not certain. This CDR3 has 14 amino acids. The germline V and J ends were trimmed by 1 base and 3 bases, with 9 bases remaining between them. In germline, CDR1 is SGHTA, CDR2 FQGNSA. The CDR3, as DNA: TGTGCCAGCAGCTTAGGATCTAGCTACACTGAAGCTTTCTTT. Translating gives CASSLGSSYTEAFF.

V and J are TRBV10-3 and TRBJ2-7; D is perhaps TRBD2 (5 bases). Trimming removed 6 bases at V and 3 bases at J, with 12 bases between. There are 13 residues in the CDR3. CDR1 is ENHRY, CDR2 SYGVKD, per germline. CDR3 sequence (DNA): TGTGCCATCAGGGGAGATCCCGACTACGAGCAGTACTTC. This sequence encodes CAIRGDPDYEQYF.

Here the CDR3 DNA reads TGTGCCAGCAGCCTTCCCCTCCTTAACTATGGCTACACCTTC. Translated: CASSLPLLNYGYTF. This chain connects TRBV11-2 to TRBJ1-2, with no clear D. V lost 5 bases and J lost 1, with 11 bases in between. This CDR3 region has 14 residues. CDR1 SGHAT and CDR2 FQNNGV come from the germline V gene.